These T cell receptor beta chains were read from a single sample in a study of CXCR3-negative and CXCR3-positive naive CD8 T cells. With the 5' RACE reads reprocessed, TCRdb shows one record per CDR3 protein and no DNA. The sample's table shows under 150,000 distinct CDR3 sequences. The sample taken for sequencing was naive CXCR3+ CD8+ T cells from blood. Receptors originate from a human donor in good health. Some clones in this sample may be carry-over from other donors' samples. Both conserved end residues are part of each CDR3. The order of the fields is J gene, V gene, CDR3 protein.

TRBJ2-3 | TRBV29-1 | CSVEVSYTQYF
TRBJ2-7 | TRBV4-1 | CASSQVTSGTYEQYF
TRBJ1-2 | TRBV20-1 | CSARATGYPRWGYTF
TRBJ1-1 | TRBV4-3 | CASSRYRGVDEAFF
TRBJ1-1 | TRBV7-9 | CASSTMSRDRFGALNTEAFF
TRBJ2-1 | TRBV7-9 | CASSFPNEQFF
TRBJ2-1 | TRBV29-1 | CSTQGLGTYNEQFF
TRBJ2-3 | TRBV5-5 | CASSWGTGGYADTQYF
TRBJ2-7 | TRBV19 | CGSSVGAYEQYF
TRBJ1-2 | TRBV4-1 | CASSQAESGGAGYGYTF
TRBJ2-2 | TRBV5-1 | CASSSSGIGELFF
TRBJ2-7 | TRBV12-3/TRBV12-4 | CASSLGRGGGYEQYF
TRBJ2-3 | TRBV14 | CASSPGLFSDTQYF
TRBJ2-7 | TRBV7-9 | CASSFIGFYEQYF
TRBJ2-7 | TRBV29-1 | CSVSPRLAGASYEQYF
TRBJ1-1 | TRBV14 | CASSQQGILWNTEAFF
TRBJ1-1 | TRBV30 | CAWAPGTPDTEAFF
TRBJ2-7 | TRBV23-1 | CASSQIHRAECEQYF
TRBJ2-3 | TRBV7-9 | CASSLWNLLNTDTQYF
TRBJ2-1 | TRBV7-9 | CASSSTSGRYDEQFF
TRBJ1-1 | TRBV4-1 | CASGTGESELKAFF
TRBJ2-1 | TRBV12-3/TRBV12-4 | CASSLTLIPGLAGNEQFF
TRBJ1-2 | TRBV28 | CASSLAVLYGYTF
TRBJ1-1 | TRBV6-1 | CASSEGPLFLEAFF
TRBJ1-1 | TRBV19 | CASRGQGKTEAFF
TRBJ2-3 | TRBV9 | CASSGRDRVYIIPTDTQYF
TRBJ2-1 | TRBV3-1 | CASSQRFNGGGIYNEQFF
TRBJ1-4 | TRBV6-5 | CASRLISGGNEKLFF
TRBJ2-1 | TRBV12-3/TRBV12-4 | CASSPGTSGDNEQFF
TRBJ1-1 | TRBV29-1 | CSVGVGTALAEAFF
TRBJ2-7 | TRBV19 | CASSGSHEQYF
TRBJ2-7 | TRBV29-1 | CSVEDRSGSYEQYF
TRBJ2-1 | TRBV12-3/TRBV12-4 | CASSGLAEEYNEQFF
TRBJ2-7 | TRBV20-1 | CSASPLSGRDVVLRGYEQYF
TRBJ1-1 | TRBV7-9 | CASSLSPAVDTEAFF
TRBJ2-7 | TRBV25-1 | CASTGQAYEQYF
TRBJ1-6 | TRBV9 | CASSPLGGSSYNSPLHF
TRBJ1-6 | TRBV4-2 | CASSIEDRGNYSPLHF
TRBJ2-7 | TRBV28 | CASSSKAQIYEQYF
TRBJ2-7 | TRBV10-3 | CAISEPPSNEQYF
TRBJ2-2 | TRBV29-1 | CSVVTSGSPGELFF
TRBJ2-7 | TRBV29-1 | CSGRTTSSYEQYF
TRBJ2-3 | TRBV5-1 | CASSFTSGALDTQYF
TRBJ2-7 | TRBV28 | CASRAGTGPSYEQYF
TRBJ2-7 | TRBV9 | CASSPEPTGNYEQYF
TRBJ2-2 | TRBV27 | CASSLLEPGELFF
TRBJ1-5 | TRBV5-1 | CASSLNGQPQHF
TRBJ2-7 | TRBV6-5 | CASSSDFRAVGEQYF
TRBJ2-1 | TRBV19 | CASSIGLAGANEQFF
TRBJ2-2 | TRBV5-4 | CASSLGSGELFF
TRBJ2-1 | TRBV19 | CASSRLAGDNEQFF
TRBJ1-1 | TRBV4-3 | CASSLYSSTEAFF
TRBJ2-3 | TRBV7-8 | CASSQISGGKSDTQYF
TRBJ2-1 | TRBV5-6 | CASSLPPGGNEQFF
TRBJ2-1 | TRBV29-1 | CSVVGALAGGLNYNEQFF